The entry below gives a single T cell receptor beta chain sequence along with its context. Its antigen is not identified. V lost 5 bases and J 7 bases, leaving 18 bases between the germline ends. Germline V gene data show CDR1 as SEHNR and CDR2 as FQNEAQ (reference sequence). This CDR3 is built from 14 residues. This sample is part of a study of T cell responses to AZD1222 COVID-19 vaccine. Study in general: Pooled together were second doses at about 4 or about 12 weeks. Study results and caveats: Nearly half of spike-specific TCRs reportedly go after variant regions that carry no mutations. Only 5 to 7 AZD1222 recipients tested seropositive at baseline. CD4 TCRs covered the whole spike, strongest at regions 160-218 and 743-854.

Repertoires were generated with immunoSEQ multiplex PCR, while TCRdb's copy carries only in-frame clones and drops some. The sample shows more than 95,000 clones, 88% of them seen only once. The chain is built from TRBV7-9 and TRBJ2-7, with D uncertain. The sequenced sample was peripheral blood, obtained on day 0 of AZD1222 vaccination. This sequence was found in an adult in good health. CDR3 nucleotide sequence: TGTGCCAGCAGCAACCTTATTGTCCTTGGGGAGCAGTACTTC. It yields the protein CASSNLIVLGEQYF.